The rows below give T cell receptor beta chains drawn from one sample of a study of blood T cells in healthy people across ages. TCRdb re-called the 5' RACE reads through MiXCR, storing one row per CDR3 protein. This sample has 600,000 to 850,000 distinct CDR3 sequences, with more than 40% found just once. Sequencing used blood. These receptors all stem from a woman in her sixties in good health. The CDR3 runs from the conserved cysteine through the conserved F or W. The D gene is left open where the match is weak. The size entry is marked missing in some rows and otherwise reads once, few, many or a size class.

many,.,TRBJ1-2,TRBV9,TGTGCCAGCAGCGTATTGGAGGGGTCCTATGGCTACACCTTC,CASSVLEGSYGYTF
many,.,TRBJ2-7,TRBV20-1,TGCAGTGCTAGATTACCTTGGCTTCAGGGGGGATACGAGCAGTACTTC,CSARLPWLQGGYEQYF
few,TRBD2,TRBJ2-3,TRBV3-1,TGTGCCAGCAGCCAAACGGGACTAGCAAGAGGCACAGATACGCAGTATTTT,CASSQTGLARGTDTQYF
few,TRBD2,TRBJ2-1,TRBV6-2/TRBV6-3,TGTGCCAGCAGTTACTCCCTGGTGGCGGGAGGGGTGAATGAGCAGTTCTTC,CASSYSLVAGGVNEQFF
many,.,TRBJ2-3,TRBV7-3,TGTGCCAGCCAATCCGGGACCCGCACAGATACGCAGTATTTT,CASQSGTRTDTQYF
.,.,TRBJ1-5,TRBV20-1,TGCAGTGCTAGTGATAGGTCTAGCAATCAGCCCCAGCATTTT,CSASDRSSNQPQHF
few,.,TRBJ1-2,TRBV20-1,TGCAGTGCGTCCCCAGTCGCGGGGGTGAACTATGGCTACACCTTC,CSASPVAGVNYGYTF
once,.,TRBJ2-1,TRBV7-9,TGTGCCAGCAGCCCTGGTGGTCTGGCGGCCTGGAACTACAATGAGCAGTTCTTC,CASSPGGLAAWNYNEQFF
.,.,TRBJ2-1,TRBV11-3,TGTGCCAGCAGCCCCCGCGATGGGCCCAACAATGAGCAGTTCTTC,CASSPRDGPNNEQFF
.,TRBD2,TRBJ2-3,TRBV20-1,TGCAGTGCTAGAGGACTAGCGGGGGGGAGGGATACGCAGTATTTT,CSARGLAGGRDTQYF
.,TRBD1,TRBJ2-6,TRBV20-1,TGCAGTGCTAACAGGGGTCCTGGGGCCAACGTCCTGACTTTC,CSANRGPGANVLTF
.,.,TRBJ2-3,TRBV12-3/TRBV12-4,TGTGCCATAAAAAGGGTAGATACGCAGTATTTT,CAIKRVDTQYF
few,TRBD1,TRBJ2-6,TRBV20-1,TGCAGTGCTAGAAACAGGGGGTATGGGGCCAACGTCCTGACTTTC,CSARNRGYGANVLTF
.,TRBD1,TRBJ1-2,TRBV20-1,TGCAGTGCTCCAAACGAACCGGGACAGCCCTATGGCTACACCTTC,CSAPNEPGQPYGYTF